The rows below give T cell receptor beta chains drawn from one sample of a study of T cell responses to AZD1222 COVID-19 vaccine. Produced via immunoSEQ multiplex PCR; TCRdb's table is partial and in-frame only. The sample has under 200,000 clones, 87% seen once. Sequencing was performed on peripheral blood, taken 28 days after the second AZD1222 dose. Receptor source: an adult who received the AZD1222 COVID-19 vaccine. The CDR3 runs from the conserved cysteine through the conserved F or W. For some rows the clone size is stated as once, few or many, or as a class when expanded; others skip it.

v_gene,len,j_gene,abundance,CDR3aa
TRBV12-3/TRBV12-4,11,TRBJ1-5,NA,CASSTGGPQHF
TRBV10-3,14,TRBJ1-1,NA,CAISESTGNTEAFF
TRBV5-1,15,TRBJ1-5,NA,CASRTTGDSNQPQHF
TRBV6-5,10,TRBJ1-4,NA,CASGSEKLFF
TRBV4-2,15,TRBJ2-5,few,CASSQFLAASETQYF
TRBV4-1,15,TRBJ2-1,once,CASSQAPTAGNEQFF
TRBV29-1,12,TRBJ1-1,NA,CSAQFTGSRAFF
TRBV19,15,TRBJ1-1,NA,CASTRDRWVYTEAFF
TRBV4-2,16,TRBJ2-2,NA,CASSQGGGKNTGELFF
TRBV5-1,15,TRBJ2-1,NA,CASSLDRGAYNEQFF
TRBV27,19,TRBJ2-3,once,CASSLRARGQGKGSDTQYF
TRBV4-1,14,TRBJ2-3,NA,CASSQLADTDTQYF
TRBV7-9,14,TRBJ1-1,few,CASSILGGGTEAFF
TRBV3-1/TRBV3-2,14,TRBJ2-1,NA,CASSQRGPYNEQFF
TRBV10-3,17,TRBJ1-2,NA,CAISDPGTGVGGYGYTF
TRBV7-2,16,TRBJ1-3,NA,CASSRVDRGSGNTIYF
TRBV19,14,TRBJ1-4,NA,CASSGSDTNEKLFF
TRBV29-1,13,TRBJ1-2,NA,CSVSETGHYGYTF
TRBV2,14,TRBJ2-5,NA,CAIATGRYQETQYF
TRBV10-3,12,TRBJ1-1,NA,CAISRMNTEAFF
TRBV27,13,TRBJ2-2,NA,CATGSVPSGELFF
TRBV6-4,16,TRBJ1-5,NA,CASAGRPPHCNQPQHF
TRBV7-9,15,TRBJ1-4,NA,CASSGEGGGSEKLFF
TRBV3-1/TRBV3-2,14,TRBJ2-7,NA,CASSAYGASYEQYF
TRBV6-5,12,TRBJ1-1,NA,CASIQGGTEAFF
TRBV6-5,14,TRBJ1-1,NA,CASSSPIMNTEAFF
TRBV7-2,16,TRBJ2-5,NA,CASSSGQVRSRETQYF
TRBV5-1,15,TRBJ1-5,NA,CASSLGLRGNQPQHF
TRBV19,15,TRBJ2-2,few,CASRTGTGVSGELFF
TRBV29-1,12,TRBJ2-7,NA,CSVAGQGYEQYF